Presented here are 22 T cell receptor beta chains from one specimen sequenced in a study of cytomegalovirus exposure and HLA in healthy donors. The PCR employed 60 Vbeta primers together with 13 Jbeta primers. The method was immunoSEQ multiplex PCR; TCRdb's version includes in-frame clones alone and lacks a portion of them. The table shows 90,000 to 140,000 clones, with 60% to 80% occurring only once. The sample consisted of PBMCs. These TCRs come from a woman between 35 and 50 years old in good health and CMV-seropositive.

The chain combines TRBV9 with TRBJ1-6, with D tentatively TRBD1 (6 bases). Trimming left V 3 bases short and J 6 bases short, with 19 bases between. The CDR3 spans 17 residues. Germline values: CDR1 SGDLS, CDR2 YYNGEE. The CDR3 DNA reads TGTGCCAGCAGCGCTTTTGGTACAGGGCTCACTAATTCACCCCTCCACTTT. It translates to CASSAFGTGLTNSPLHF.

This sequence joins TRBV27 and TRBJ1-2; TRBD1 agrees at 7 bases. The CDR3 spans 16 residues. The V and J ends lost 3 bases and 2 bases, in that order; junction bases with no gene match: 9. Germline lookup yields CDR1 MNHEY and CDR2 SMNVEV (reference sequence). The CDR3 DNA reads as TGTGCCAGCAGTTTCTTAAGGGGGCCTATAAACTATGGCTACACCTTC. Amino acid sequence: CASSFLRGPINYGYTF.

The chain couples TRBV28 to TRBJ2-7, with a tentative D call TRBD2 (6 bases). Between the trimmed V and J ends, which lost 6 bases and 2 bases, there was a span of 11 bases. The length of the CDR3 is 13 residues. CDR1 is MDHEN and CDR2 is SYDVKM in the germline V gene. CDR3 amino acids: CASSGGATYEQYF. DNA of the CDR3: TGTGCCAGCAGCGGCGGGGCAACCTACGAGCAGTACTTC.

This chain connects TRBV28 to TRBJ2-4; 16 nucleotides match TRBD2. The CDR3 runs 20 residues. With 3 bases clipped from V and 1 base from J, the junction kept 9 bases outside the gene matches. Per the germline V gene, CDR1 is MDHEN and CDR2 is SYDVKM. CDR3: CASSLPGLAGGEVAKNIQYF. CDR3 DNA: TGTGCCAGCAGTTTGCCGGGACTAGCGGGAGGGGAGGTGGCCAAAAACATTCAGTACTTC.

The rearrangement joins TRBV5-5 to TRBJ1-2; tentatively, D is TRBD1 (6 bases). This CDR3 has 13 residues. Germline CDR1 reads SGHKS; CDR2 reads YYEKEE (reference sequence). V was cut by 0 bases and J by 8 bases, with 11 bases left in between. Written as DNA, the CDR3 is TGTGCCAGCAGCTTGGCCTCTGGACAGGGCTACACCTTC. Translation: CASSLASGQGYTF.

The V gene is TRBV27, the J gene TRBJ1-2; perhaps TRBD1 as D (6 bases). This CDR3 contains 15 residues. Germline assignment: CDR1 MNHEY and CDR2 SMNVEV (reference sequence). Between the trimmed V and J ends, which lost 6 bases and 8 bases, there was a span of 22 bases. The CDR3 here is CASRPSGRGARGYTF. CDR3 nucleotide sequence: TGTGCCAGCAGACCTTCCGGGCGGGGGGCACGGGGCTACACCTTC.

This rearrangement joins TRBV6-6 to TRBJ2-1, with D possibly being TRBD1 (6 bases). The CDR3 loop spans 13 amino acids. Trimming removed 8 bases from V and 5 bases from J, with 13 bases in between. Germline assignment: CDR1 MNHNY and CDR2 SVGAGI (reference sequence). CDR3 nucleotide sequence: TGTGCCAGCTCGTGGGACAACAACAATGAGCAGTTCTTC. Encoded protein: CASSWDNNNEQFF.

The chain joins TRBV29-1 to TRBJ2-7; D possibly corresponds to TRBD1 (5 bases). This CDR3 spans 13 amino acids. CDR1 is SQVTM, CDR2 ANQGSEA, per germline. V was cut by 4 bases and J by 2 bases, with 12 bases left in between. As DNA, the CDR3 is TGCAGCGTTGCGGTAACAGGAGCCTACGAGCAGTACTTC. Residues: CSVAVTGAYEQYF.

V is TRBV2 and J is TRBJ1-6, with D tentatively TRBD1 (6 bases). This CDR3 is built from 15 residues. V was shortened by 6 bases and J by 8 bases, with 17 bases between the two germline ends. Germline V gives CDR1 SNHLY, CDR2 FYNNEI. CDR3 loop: CASRETPGQDSPLHF. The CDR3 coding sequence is TGTGCCAGCAGGGAAACCCCGGGACAAGATTCACCCCTCCACTTT.

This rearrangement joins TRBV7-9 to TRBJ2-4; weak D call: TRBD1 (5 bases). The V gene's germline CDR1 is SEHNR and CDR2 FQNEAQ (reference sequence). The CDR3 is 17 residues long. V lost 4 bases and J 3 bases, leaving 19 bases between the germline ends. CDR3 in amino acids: CASSSRIIFDSKNIQYF. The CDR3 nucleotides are TGTGCCAGCAGCTCCAGGATAATATTTGACAGCAAAAACATTCAGTACTTC.

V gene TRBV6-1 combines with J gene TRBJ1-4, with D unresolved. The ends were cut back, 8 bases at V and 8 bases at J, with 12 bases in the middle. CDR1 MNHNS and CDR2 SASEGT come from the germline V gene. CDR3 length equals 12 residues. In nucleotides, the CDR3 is TGTGCCAGCGAGGGCCATGAGGAAAAACTGTTTTTT. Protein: CASEGHEEKLFF.

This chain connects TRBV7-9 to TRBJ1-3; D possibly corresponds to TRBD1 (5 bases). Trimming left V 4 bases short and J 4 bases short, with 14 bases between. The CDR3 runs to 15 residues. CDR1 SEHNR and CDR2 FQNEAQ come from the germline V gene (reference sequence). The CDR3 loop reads CASSSPGFSGNTIYF. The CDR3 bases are TGTGCCAGCAGCTCCCCAGGGTTCTCCGGAAACACCATATATTTT. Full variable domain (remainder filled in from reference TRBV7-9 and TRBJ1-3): DTGVSQNPRHKITKRGQNVTFRCDPISEHNRLYWYRQTLGQGPEFLTYFQNEAQLEKSRLLSDRFSAERPKGSFSTLEIQRTEQGDSAMYLCASSSPGFSGNTIYFGEGSWLTVV.

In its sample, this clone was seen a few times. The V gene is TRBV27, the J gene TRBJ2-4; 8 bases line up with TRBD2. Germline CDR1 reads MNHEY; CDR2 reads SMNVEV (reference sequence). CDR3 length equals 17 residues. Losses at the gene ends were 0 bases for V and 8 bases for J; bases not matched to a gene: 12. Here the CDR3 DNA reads TGTGCCAGCAGTTTATCGCGCTCAAGCGGGAGAGGTGACATTCAGTACTTC. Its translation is CASSLSRSSGRGDIQYF.

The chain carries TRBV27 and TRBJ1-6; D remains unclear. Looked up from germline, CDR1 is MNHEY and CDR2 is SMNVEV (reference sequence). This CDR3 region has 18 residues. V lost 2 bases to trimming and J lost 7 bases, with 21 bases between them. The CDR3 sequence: CASSLTSRNSLRNSPLHF. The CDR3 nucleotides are TGTGCCAGCAGTTTAACATCCCGGAACAGCCTAAGGAATTCACCCCTCCACTTT.

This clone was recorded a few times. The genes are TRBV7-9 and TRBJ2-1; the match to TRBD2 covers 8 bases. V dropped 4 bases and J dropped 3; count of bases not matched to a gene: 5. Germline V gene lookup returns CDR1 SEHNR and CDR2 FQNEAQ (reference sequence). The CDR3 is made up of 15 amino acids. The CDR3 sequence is CASSSIGTSYNEQFF. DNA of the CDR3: TGTGCCAGCAGCTCGATTGGGACTAGCTACAATGAGCAGTTCTTC.

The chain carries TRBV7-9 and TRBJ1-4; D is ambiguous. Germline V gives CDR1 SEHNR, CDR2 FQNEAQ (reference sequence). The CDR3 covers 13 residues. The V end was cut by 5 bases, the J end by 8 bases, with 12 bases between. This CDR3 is CASSHLAGEKLFF. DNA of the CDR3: TGTGCCAGCAGCCACCTCGCGGGGGAAAAACTGTTTTTT.

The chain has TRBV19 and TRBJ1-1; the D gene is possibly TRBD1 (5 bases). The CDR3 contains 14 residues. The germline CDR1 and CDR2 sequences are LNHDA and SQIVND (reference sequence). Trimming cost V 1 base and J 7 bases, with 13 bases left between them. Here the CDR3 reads CASSIGLGVGEAFF. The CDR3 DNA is TGTGCCAGTAGTATAGGTCTAGGGGTAGGTGAAGCTTTCTTT.

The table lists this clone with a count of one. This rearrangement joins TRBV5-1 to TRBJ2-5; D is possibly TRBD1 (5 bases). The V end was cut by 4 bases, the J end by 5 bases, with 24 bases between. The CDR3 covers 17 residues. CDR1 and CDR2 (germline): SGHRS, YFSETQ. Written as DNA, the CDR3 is TGCGCCAGCAGCCCCCCCGGGCGCGCAGGGCTTAAGGAGACCCAGTACTTC. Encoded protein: CASSPPGRAGLKETQYF. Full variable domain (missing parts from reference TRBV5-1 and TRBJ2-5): KAGVTQTPRYLIKTRGQQVTLSCSPISGHRSVSWYQQTPGQGLQFLFEYFSETQRNKGNFPGRFSGRQFSNSRSEMNVSTLELGDSALYLCASSPPGRAGLKETQYFGPGTRLLVL.

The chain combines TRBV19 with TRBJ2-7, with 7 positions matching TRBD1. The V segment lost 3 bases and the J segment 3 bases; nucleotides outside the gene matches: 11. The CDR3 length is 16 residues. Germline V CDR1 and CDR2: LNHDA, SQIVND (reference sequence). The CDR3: CASSIHSGTDIYEQYF. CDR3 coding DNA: TGTGCCAGTAGTATCCACTCCGGGACAGATATCTACGAGCAGTACTTC.

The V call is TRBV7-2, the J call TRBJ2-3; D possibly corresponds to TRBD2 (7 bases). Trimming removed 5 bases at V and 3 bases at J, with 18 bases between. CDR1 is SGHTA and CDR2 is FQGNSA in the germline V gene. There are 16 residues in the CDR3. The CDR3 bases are TGTGCCAGCAGCCCCCACAGGGCGGGAGCGACAGATACGCAGTATTTT. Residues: CASSPHRAGATDTQYF.

CDR3 amino acids: CASSSGSTDTQYF. The CDR3 nucleotides are TGTGCCAGCAGCTCGGGGAGCACAGATACGCAGTATTTT. The J gene is TRBJ2-3, the V gene TRBV7-3, with D possibly TRBD2 on 5 matching bases. V dropped 4 bases and J dropped 0 bases, with 5 bases sitting between them. CDR1 SGHTA and CDR2 FQGTGA come from the germline V gene. CDR3 length: 13 amino acids.

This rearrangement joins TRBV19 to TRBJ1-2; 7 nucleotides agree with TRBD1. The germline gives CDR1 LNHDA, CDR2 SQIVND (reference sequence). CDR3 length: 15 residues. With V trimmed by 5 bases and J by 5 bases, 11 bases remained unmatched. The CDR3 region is CASSWDSQGEYGYTF. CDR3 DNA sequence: TGTGCCAGTAGTTGGGACAGTCAGGGAGAATATGGCTACACCTTC.